The clone carrying this TCR beta chain was seen more than once but under ten times. This sample stems from a study of cytomegalovirus exposure and HLA in healthy donors. CDR1 and CDR2 from the germline V gene are MNHEY and SVGAGI. This CDR3 has 13 amino acids. Whereas donors were nominally healthy upon sampling, unrecorded immune exposures were probable. In the PCR, 60 Vbeta and 13 Jbeta primers were used. Assay: immunoSEQ multiplex PCR; the TCRdb copy retains only in-frame clones and omits some. The table includes fewer than 150,000 clones, roughly 69% detected once. Sequencing was done on a sample of PBMCs. The rearrangement joins TRBV6-5 to TRBJ2-5, with D possibly matching TRBD2 (5 bases). The J call is in doubt because the DNA end fits TRBJ2-7 better. This TCR was recovered from a woman aged 40 to 50 in good health and CMV-seropositive. The CDR3 nucleotides read TGTGCCAGCAGTTCGGGGAGCAATTACGAGCAGTACTTC. This sequence encodes CASSSGSNYEQYF.